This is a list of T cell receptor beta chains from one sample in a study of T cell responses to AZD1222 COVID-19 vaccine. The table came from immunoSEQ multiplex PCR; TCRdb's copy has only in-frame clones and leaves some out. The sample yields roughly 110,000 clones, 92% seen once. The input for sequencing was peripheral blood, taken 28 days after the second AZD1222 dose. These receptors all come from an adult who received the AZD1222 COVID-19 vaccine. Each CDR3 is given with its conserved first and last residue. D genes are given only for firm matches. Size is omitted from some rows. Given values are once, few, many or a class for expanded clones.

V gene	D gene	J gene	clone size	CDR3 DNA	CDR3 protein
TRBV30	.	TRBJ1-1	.	TGTGCCTGGAGGGCTCATCCACGGAGCAGACAACTGGGGAACACTGAAGCTTTCTTT	CAWRAHPRSRQLGNTEAFF
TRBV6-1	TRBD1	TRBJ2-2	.	TGTGCCAGCAGTGGACGGGACAGGGGGCTCGGGACCGGGGAGCTGTTTTTT	CASSGRDRGLGTGELFF
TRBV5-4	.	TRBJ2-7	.	TGTGCCAGCAGCTTGCGGGCGGGCTCCTACGAGCAGTACTTC	CASSLRAGSYEQYF
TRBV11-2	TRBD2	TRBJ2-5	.	TGTGCCAGCAGCTTTAGGCGGGAGCGGGAGACCCAGTACTTC	CASSFRRERETQYF
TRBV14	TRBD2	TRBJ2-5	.	TGTGCCAGCAGCCAGTTAGGAGCGGGACGGGGGACCCAGTACTTC	CASSQLGAGRGTQYF
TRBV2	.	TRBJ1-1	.	TGTGCCAGCAGCGGAGGGGCCAACACTGAAGCTTTCTTT	CASSGGANTEAFF
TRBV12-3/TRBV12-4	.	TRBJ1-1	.	TGTGCCAGCAGTTTTACAGGGACTGAAGCTTTCTTT	CASSFTGTEAFF
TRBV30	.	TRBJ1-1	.	TGTGCCTCAGGACCAGGGATGGGGTACACTGAAGCTTTCTTT	CASGPGMGYTEAFF
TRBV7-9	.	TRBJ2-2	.	TGTGCCAGCAGCTTAGGACAGGCGGGCACCGGGGAGCTGTTTTTT	CASSLGQAGTGELFF
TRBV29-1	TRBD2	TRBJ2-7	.	TGCAGCGCCCGGACTAGCGGGAGTTTTTCCGAGCAGTACTTC	CSARTSGSFSEQYF
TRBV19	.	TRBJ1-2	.	TGTGCCAGTAGTATTTGGACCCCAGCTAACTATGGCTACACCTTC	CASSIWTPANYGYTF
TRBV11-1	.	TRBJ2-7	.	TGTGCCAGTGGTAGGGCGAGGTACGAGCAGTACTTC	CASGRARYEQYF
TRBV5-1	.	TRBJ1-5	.	TGCGCCAGCAGCTTGAACGTCAATCAGCCCCAGCATTTT	CASSLNVNQPQHF
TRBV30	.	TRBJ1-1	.	TGTGCCTGGAGGGCAGGTACCGGCACTGAAGCTTTCTTT	CAWRAGTGTEAFF
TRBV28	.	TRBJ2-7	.	TGTGCCAGCCAAATCCCTAAGTACGAGCAGTACTTC	CASQIPKYEQYF
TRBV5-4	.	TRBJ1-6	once	TGTGCCAGCAGCCATTCCCCGGGGGCACAATATAATTCACCCCTCCACTTT	CASSHSPGAQYNSPLHF
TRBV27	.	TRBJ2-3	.	TGTGCCAGTCTCTCGCTGGGTACAGATACGCAGTATTTT	CASLSLGTDTQYF
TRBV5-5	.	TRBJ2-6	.	TGTGCCAGCAGCTTGGCAGGGAGCGTCTCTGGGGCCAACGTCCTGACTTTC	CASSLAGSVSGANVLTF
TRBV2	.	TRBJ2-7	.	TGTGCCAGCAGTCGGGACCAAACCTACGAGCAGTACTTC	CASSRDQTYEQYF
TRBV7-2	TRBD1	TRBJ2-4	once	TGTGCCAGCAGTGGAGGACAGGGGTACGGAAACATTCAGTACTTC	CASSGGQGYGNIQYF
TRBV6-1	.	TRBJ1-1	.	TGTGCCAGCAGTGAGTACAGGGTGAACACTGAAGCTTTCTTT	CASSEYRVNTEAFF
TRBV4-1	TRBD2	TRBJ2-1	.	TGCGCCAGCAGCCGAGCGGGAACTCGGAATGAGCAGTTCTTC	CASSRAGTRNEQFF
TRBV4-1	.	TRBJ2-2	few	TGCGCCAGCAGCCGGGACAAGGGGCTGTTTTTT	CASSRDKGLFF
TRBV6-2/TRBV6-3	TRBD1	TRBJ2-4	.	TGTGCCAGCAGTCAGGACAGGGTCGGGGGAGTAGCCAAAAACATTCAGTACTTC	CASSQDRVGGVAKNIQYF
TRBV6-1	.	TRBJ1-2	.	TGTGCCAGCAGTGAAGCAGGGACGGGGGGCTACACCTTC	CASSEAGTGGYTF
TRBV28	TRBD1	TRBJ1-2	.	TGTGCCAGCAGGGACAGGGGGGGCAGGGGGCTGACTTGGGACACCTTC	CASRDRGGRGLTWDTF
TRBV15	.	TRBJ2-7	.	TGTGCCACCAGCAAGGGGACGGGGACTGGATCCTACGAGCAGTACTTC	CATSKGTGTGSYEQYF
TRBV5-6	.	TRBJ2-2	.	TGTGCCAGCAGCTTGCGTGTGCGGGGGAACACCGGGGAGCTGTTTTTT	CASSLRVRGNTGELFF
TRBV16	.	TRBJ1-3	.	TGTGCCAGCAGCCCAAGTAGAAATTCTGGAAACACCATATATTTT	CASSPSRNSGNTIYF
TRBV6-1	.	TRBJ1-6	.	TGTGCCAGCAGTGGGCCCGACAGTACCTTCTATAATTCACCCCTCCACTTT	CASSGPDSTFYNSPLHF
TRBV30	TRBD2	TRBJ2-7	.	TGTGCCTGGATGCCCAGCGGGAGAGGTCGCGAGCAGTACTTC	CAWMPSGRGREQYF
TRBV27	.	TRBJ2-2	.	TGTGCCAGCAGTTTCTCCCCAGACAACACCGGGGAGCTGTTTTTT	CASSFSPDNTGELFF
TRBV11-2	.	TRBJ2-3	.	TGTGCCAGCAGCTCCATAGAGGGGTTTAGGGATACGCAGTATTTT	CASSSIEGFRDTQYF
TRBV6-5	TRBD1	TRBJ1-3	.	TGTGCCAGCAGTCCCCCGGACAGGGGAAACACCATATATTTT	CASSPPDRGNTIYF
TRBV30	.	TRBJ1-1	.	TGTGCCTGGAGTGTACGTCTTGACACTGAAGCTTTCTTT	CAWSVRLDTEAFF
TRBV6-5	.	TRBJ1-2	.	TGTGCCAGCACTATGACAGGCTACAATGGCTACACCTTC	CASTMTGYNGYTF
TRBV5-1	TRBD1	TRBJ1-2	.	TGCGCCAGCAGCTTGGGGGGGACAGCCTTGGGCTATGGCTACACCTTC	CASSLGGTALGYGYTF
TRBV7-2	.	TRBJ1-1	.	TGTGCCAGCAGCTTTTTGGTTTGGGACACTGAAGCTTTCTTT	CASSFLVWDTEAFF
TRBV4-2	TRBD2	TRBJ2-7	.	TGTGCCAGCAGCCTCCTGCGGACTAGCGGTGGAGGAGAGCAGTACTTC	CASSLLRTSGGGEQYF
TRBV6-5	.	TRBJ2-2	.	TGTGCCAGCAGTTACAGGGTGGACACCGGGGAGCTGTTTTTT	CASSYRVDTGELFF
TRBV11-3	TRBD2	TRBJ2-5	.	TGTGCCAGCAGCCCGAGCGGGAGAGGTGCGGAGACCCAGTACTTC	CASSPSGRGAETQYF
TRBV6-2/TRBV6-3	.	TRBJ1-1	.	TGTGCCAGCAGTACGACACCGAACACTGAAGCTTTCTTT	CASSTTPNTEAFF
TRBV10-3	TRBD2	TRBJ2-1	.	TGTGCCATCACCGGGACTAGCGCTAATGAGCAGTTCTTC	CAITGTSANEQFF
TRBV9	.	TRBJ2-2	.	TGTGCCAGCAGCGTAGCTCTGTACACCGGGGAGCTGTTTTTT	CASSVALYTGELFF
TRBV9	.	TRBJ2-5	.	TGTGCCAGCAGCGTAGGGCTTAGTTTGCAAGAGACCCAGTACTTC	CASSVGLSLQETQYF
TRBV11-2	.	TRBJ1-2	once	TGTGCCAGCAGCTTAGATCGAGGTGGCTACACCTTC	CASSLDRGGYTF
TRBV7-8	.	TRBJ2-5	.	TGTGCCAGCAGGTTCCGCTTGGAGACCCAGTACTTC	CASRFRLETQYF
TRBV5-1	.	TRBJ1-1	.	TGCGCCAGCAGCTTGGAGCAGGCAGTCTACACTGAAGCTTTCTTT	CASSLEQAVYTEAFF
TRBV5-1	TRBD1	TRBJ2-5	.	TGCGCCAGCACGCCAGGACAGGGAGAGACCCAGTACTTC	CASTPGQGETQYF